Reported below is one T cell receptor (beta chain). This clonotype was seen a few times. Its binding antigen is unknown. Base qualities were left out, and no much larger clone turns up one base away. V has 5 bases trimmed and J has 2 bases trimmed; junction bases matching no gene number 11. The germline V gene (reference sequence) yields MNHEY for CDR1 and SMNVEV for CDR2. The CDR3 runs 16 amino acids, cysteine and phenylalanine included. Only CDR3 DNA remains: 48 bases, in frame from the first base. TCR beta VDJ combination and CDR3 sequence profiling used genomic DNA as the template. TCR repertoire sequencing was run on an Illumina HiSeq 2000. Turning to the authors' computational methods: TRBV/TRBJ rearrangement plots, CDR3 size and DJ length profiles, and Simpson's diversity index were used to evaluate the repertoires. The most abundant DNA sequence in the deep sequencing data was taken as the immunodominant clone. CDR3 amino acid sequences were screened for sharing across subjects and compared with published repertoires and the VDJdb database. The public sequencing data were trimmed at Q25 with fastp and processed into clonotypes with MiXCR by TCRdb, which kept only in-frame beta chains. Entries are consolidated by CDR3 protein sequence, retaining the most common genes and DNA. It is TCRdb's table, rather than the study itself, that gives the V and J calls and clone size. The sample records 250,000 to 300,000 distinct CDR3 sequences, 45% to 70% of which are singletons. 6.5% to 10% of the sample comes from the top ten.

These data originate in a study of CD8+CD57+ T cells in acquired aplastic anemia (dated by TCRdb to 2016 to 2018). Concerning the study at large: On average, sorted CD4+ and CD8+ cells yielded about 3 ug of extracted DNA, with a range of roughly 0.17 to 30 ug.

TCR repertoires of sorted CD4+ and CD8+ blood T cells from severe aplastic anemia patients and healthy subjects were deep-sequenced in the study. Ficoll-Paque density gradient centrifugation was used to isolate peripheral blood mononuclear cells. Before DNA was extracted, CD4+ and CD8+ T cells were sorted using either FACS or magnetic beads. General study outcomes and caveats: Around 28 CD8+ CDR3 sequences were found to be shared between patients and controls, but these sequences appeared to be highly expressed in patients and within the immunodominant clones of the patients. No significant difference in CD8+ Simpson's diversity was found between patients and healthy controls (P=0.060).

Rearrangement joined TRBV27 to TRBJ2-5, with TRBD1 identical over 7 junction bases. Sequences were obtained from sorted CD4+, CD8+, or CD8+CD57+ T cells (not recorded which) from PBMCs. The receptor was derived from a human donor with severe aplastic anemia or a healthy control (not recorded which). In nucleotide form, the sequence is TGTGCCAGCAGTCCCAACAGGGGAGTGGGGCAAGAGACCCAGTACTTC. Its translation is CASSPNRGVGQETQYF.